This is a list of T cell receptor beta chains from one sample in a study of metastatic and nonmetastatic thyroid tumors. TCRdb redid the clone calls on the PCR reads using MiXCR. The profile covers tens of thousands of clones, with 20% to 25% appearing a single time and approximately 8.5% taken by the ten largest. Sequences were obtained from blood. Receptors were obtained from a female donor with papillary thyroid cancer or a benign thyroid nodule (not recorded which). Some clones in this sample may be carry-over from other donors' samples. Each CDR3 is given with its conserved first and last residue. A D gene is named only where the DNA matches it firmly.

j_call d_call v_call cdr3_aa
TRBJ2-2 NA TRBV11-2 CASSLSIIKNTGELFF
TRBJ2-2 NA TRBV6-1 CASSDSQTGELFF
TRBJ2-1 TRBD2 TRBV6-1 CASSALAEAYNEQFF
TRBJ1-1 NA TRBV5-6 CASSLAISTEAFF
TRBJ2-1 NA TRBV9 CASSLSSNEQSF
TRBJ1-5 NA TRBV11-2 CASSFSGGYSNQPQHF
TRBJ2-7 NA TRBV29-1 CSSGSTTYEHYF
TRBJ2-1 NA TRBV2 CASSEERTAGGFF
TRBJ2-1 TRBD2 TRBV2 CASSDSLAGSYNEQFF
TRBJ2-3 NA TRBV5-1 CASSLGQAGDTQYF
TRBJ2-7 NA TRBV28 CASTLGASTYEQYF
TRBJ1-1 NA TRBV20-1 CSATGLGTEAFF
TRBJ1-1 NA TRBV20-1 CSARDSRVAEAFF
TRBJ2-2 NA TRBV27 CASSDLRANTGELFF
TRBJ2-1 NA TRBV29-1 CTIKGDQPYNEQFF
TRBJ2-2 NA TRBV7-2 CASSPAWHELFF
TRBJ1-2 NA TRBV6-2/TRBV6-3 CASRTTRLGYGYTF
TRBJ2-7 NA TRBV19 CASSMGAHSYEQYF
TRBJ2-7 TRBD2 TRBV7-8 CASSLRLAGLNHEQYF
TRBJ1-2 NA TRBV28 CASIPAGSRLGYTF
TRBJ2-2 NA TRBV11-3 CASSRGHTGELFF
TRBJ2-7 NA TRBV28 CASRSPWGLSYEQYF
TRBJ2-7 TRBD2 TRBV27 CASSPRTSGRGNEQYF
TRBJ1-1 NA TRBV27 CASRSRPGLTEAFF
TRBJ1-5 NA TRBV19 CASSIGPNQPQHF
TRBJ2-7 TRBD2 TRBV20-1 CSDRQKTSAYEQYF
TRBJ2-6 NA TRBV7-6 CASSWPRGYSGTNVLTF
TRBJ2-1 TRBD2 TRBV7-9 CVRSLGLDNEQFF
TRBJ2-6 NA TRBV28 CASTPKGRSGANVLTF
TRBJ1-6 TRBD1 TRBV2 CASSGPGQGNSPLHF
TRBJ2-7 NA TRBV28 CASSLETTYEQYF
TRBJ2-3 NA TRBV19 CASIPAGTDTRYF
TRBJ2-2 NA TRBV28 CASILRGCGNTGELFF
TRBJ1-1 TRBD1 TRBV5-1 CASSPQGQGADTEAFF
TRBJ1-1 NA TRBV20-1 CRAINTGKTEGFF
TRBJ1-1 NA TRBV15 CATSRDSAGTEAFF
TRBJ2-4 TRBD1 TRBV7-9 CASSRDSKNIQYF
TRBJ2-7 TRBD2 TRBV28 CASSEGASGSYEQYF
TRBJ1-1 NA TRBV29-1 CSVVRERAANTEAFF
TRBJ1-5 NA TRBV6-6 CASSYSSIGGNQPQHF
TRBJ2-7 TRBD1 TRBV10-2 CASSEPRDRATYEQYF